This T cell receptor beta chain was documented in a study of blood T cell repertoires in COVID-19. All recovered Cohort 3 donors got two negative PCRs, got clearance, or saw symptom resolution. Trimming removed 3 bases at V and 2 bases at J, with 10 bases between. The length of the CDR3 is 15 residues. Germline V lookup: CDR1 LGHDT, CDR2 YNNKEL (reference sequence). Assay: immunoSEQ multiplex PCR; the TCRdb copy retains only in-frame clones and omits some. The sample lists 400,000 to 450,000 clones; about 90% were seen once. What was sequenced was PBMCs or T cells enriched from blood (not recorded which). The chain carries TRBV3-1 (or the pseudogene TRBV3-2) and TRBJ2-2; tentative D call: TRBD1 (5 bases). This TCR was recovered from a man aged 18 to 35 who had recovered from COVID-19. The CDR3 sequence is CASSHNRRNTGELFF. The CDR3 DNA reads as TGTGCCAGCAGCCACAACAGGAGAAACACCGGGGAGCTGTTTTTT.